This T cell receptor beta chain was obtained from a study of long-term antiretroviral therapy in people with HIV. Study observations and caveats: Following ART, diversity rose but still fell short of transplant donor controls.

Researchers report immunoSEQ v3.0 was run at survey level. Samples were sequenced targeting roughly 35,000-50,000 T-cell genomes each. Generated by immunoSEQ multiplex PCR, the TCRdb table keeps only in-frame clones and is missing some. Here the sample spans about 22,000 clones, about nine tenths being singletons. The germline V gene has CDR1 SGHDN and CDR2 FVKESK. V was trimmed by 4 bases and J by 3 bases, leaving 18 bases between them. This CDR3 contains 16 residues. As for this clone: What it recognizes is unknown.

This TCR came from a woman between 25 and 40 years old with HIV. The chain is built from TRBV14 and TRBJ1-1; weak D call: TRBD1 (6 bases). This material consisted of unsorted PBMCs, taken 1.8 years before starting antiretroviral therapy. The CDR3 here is CASSPPRGAIYTEAFF. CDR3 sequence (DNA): TGTGCCAGCAGCCCGCCGCGGGGGGCTATATACACTGAAGCTTTCTTT.